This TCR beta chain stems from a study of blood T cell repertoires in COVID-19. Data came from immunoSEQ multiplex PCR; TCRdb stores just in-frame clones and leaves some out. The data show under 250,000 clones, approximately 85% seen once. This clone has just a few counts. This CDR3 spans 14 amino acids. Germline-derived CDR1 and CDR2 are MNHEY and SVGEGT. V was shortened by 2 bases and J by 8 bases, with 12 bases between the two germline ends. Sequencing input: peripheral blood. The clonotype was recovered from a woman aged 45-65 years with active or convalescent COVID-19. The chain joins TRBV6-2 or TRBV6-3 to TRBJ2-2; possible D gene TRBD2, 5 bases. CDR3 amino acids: CASSYPLRTGELFF. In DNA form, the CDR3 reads TGTGCCAGCAGTTACCCCCTTAGGACTGGGGAGCTGTTTTTT.